The 26 T cell receptor beta chains below were found in one sample sequenced in a study of T cells of healthy individuals (dated by TCRdb to the late 2010s). Libraries were made using 5' RACE. The sequencing machine was an Illumina MiSeq. TCRdb applied fastp at Q25 and MiXCR to the public reads, then kept only in-frame beta chains. Each CDR3 protein gets just one entry, which takes the most common genes and DNA from the rows behind it. This sample is represented by tens of thousands of distinct CDR3 sequences; roughly 14% of them were singletons. About 16% of the sample rests with the top ten. These receptors were obtained from a human donor in good health.

This clonotype came up a few times. The rearrangement links TRBV24-1 to TRBJ1-2; D gene uncertain. V lost 7 bases and J 8 bases, leaving 10 bases between the germline ends. Germline CDR1 and CDR2: KGHDR and SFDVKD. The CDR3 loop spans 11 amino acids. The CDR3 DNA reads as TGTGCCACCAGCCCGGGATACGGCTACACCTTC. Translating it yields CATSPGYGYTF.

The J gene is TRBJ1-2, the V gene TRBV7-3; maybe TRBD1 (6 bases). The V and J ends lost 5 bases and 3 bases respectively, with 13 bases between them. This CDR3 comprises 14 residues. Germline assignment: CDR1 SGHTA and CDR2 FQGTGA. The chain's CDR3 is CASSPAPGDYGYTF. In DNA, the CDR3 is TGTGCCAGCAGCCCCGCCCCAGGGGACTATGGCTACACCTTC. Looking up the rest from reference TRBV7-3 and TRBJ1-2 gives the full variable domain: GAGVSQTPSNKVTEKGKYVELRCDPISGHTALYWYRQSLGQGPEFLIYFQGTGAADDSGLPNDRFFAVRPEGSVSTLKIQRTERGDSAVYLCASSPAPGDYGYTFGSGTRLTVV.

This clonotype came up many times. This chain connects TRBV24-1 to TRBJ2-3, with TRBD1 as a possible D gene (6 bases). Germline CDR1 is KGHDR and CDR2 is SFDVKD. Trimming pared 4 bases from V and 2 bases from J, leaving 9 bases between. This CDR3 has 14 amino acids. For the CDR3, the DNA is TGTGCCACCAGTGACAGGGGAGACACAGATACGCAGTATTTT. This encodes CATSDRGDTDTQYF.

This clonotype was seen ten or more times. The V call is TRBV4-3, the J call TRBJ2-3; D unresolved. CDR3 length equals 14 residues. V lost 1 base and J lost 4, with 9 bases in between. Per germline, CDR1 LGHNA and CDR2 YSLEER. CDR3 nucleotides: TGCGCCAGCAGCCAAGGGGTAGCATCAGATACGCAGTATTTT. Protein sequence: CASSQGVASDTQYF.

This clonotype was detected many times. This chain uses TRBV10-3 with TRBJ2-5; 11 nucleotides match TRBD1. CDR1 is ENHRY and CDR2 is SYGVKD in the germline V gene. V gave up 2 bases and J gave up 4 bases; unmatched junction bases: 9. CDR3 length equals 17 residues. Here the CDR3 reads CAISERWTGGAAETQYF. The CDR3 nucleotides read TGTGCCATCAGTGAGAGGTGGACAGGGGGCGCGGCAGAGACCCAGTACTTC.

This clonotype was seen ten or more times. The chain couples TRBV27 to TRBJ1-1; weak D call: TRBD1 (5 bases). The CDR3 covers 15 residues. V gave up 6 bases and J gave up 1 base, with 15 bases separating them. Germline CDR1 reads MNHEY; CDR2 reads SMNVEV (reference sequence). Here the CDR3 DNA reads TGTGCCAGCAGGCGTTCGGGACTTCAGAACACTGAAGCTTTCTTT. Translating it yields CASRRSGLQNTEAFF.

This clonotype occurred many times. The genes are TRBV7-8 and TRBJ2-7; 10 bases align to TRBD2. In germline, CDR1 is SGHVS, CDR2 FQNEAQ. The CDR3 sequence is 15 residues long. V lost 5 bases and J lost 2; bases outside the gene matches: 6. The CDR3 sequence: CASSLSGGTTYEQYF. CDR3 in DNA: TGTGCCAGCAGCCTTAGCGGGGGGACTACCTACGAGCAGTACTTC.

The J gene is TRBJ2-7, the V gene TRBV5-1; 7 positions match TRBD2. This CDR3 is 15 amino acids long. Per the germline V gene, CDR1 is SGHRS and CDR2 is YFSETQ. V lost 0 bases to trimming and J lost 2 bases; unmatched junction nucleotides: 5. CDR3 residues: CASSLVASGTYEQYF. As DNA, the CDR3 is TGCGCCAGCAGCTTGGTTGCTAGCGGCACCTACGAGCAGTACTTC.

The table lists this clonotype with many counts. No DNA is shown, since the ends of the CDR3 on it are uncertain; the CDR3 is the one TCRdb lists. The CDR3 sequence is CASSPPSGRGEAFF. The gene calls are TRBV18 and TRBJ1-1; whether TRBD1, the table's D call, matches the DNA was not checked. Germline loops: CDR1 KGHSH, CDR2 LQKENI. The CDR3 has 14 amino acids, counting both end residues.

This clonotype was recorded a few times. The rearrangement links TRBV4-2 to TRBJ2-1; D not certain. CDR3 length: 14 residues. Deletions cut 0 bases from V and 9 bases from J, with 12 bases between. Per germline, CDR1 LGHNA and CDR2 YNFKEQ. The CDR3 sequence is CASSQEGQRTEQFF. The CDR3 nucleotides are TGTGCCAGCAGCCAAGAGGGCCAGAGGACTGAGCAGTTCTTC.

This clonotype was seen a handful of times. The chain uses TRBV4-3 and TRBJ2-5; possibly TRBD2 for D (6 bases). This CDR3 region has 16 residues. CDR1 LGHNA and CDR2 YSLEER come from the germline V gene. The V and J ends lost 1 base and 4 bases respectively, with 16 bases between them. Here the CDR3 reads CASSQGPGHGGETQYF. CDR3 DNA: TGCGCCAGCAGCCAAGGCCCGGGTCACGGGGGAGAGACCCAGTACTTC.

This clonotype was counted a few times. The chain has TRBV9 and TRBJ2-2; D is unresolved. Germline values: CDR1 SGDLS, CDR2 YYNGEE. This CDR3 comprises 13 residues. The V end lost 1 base, the J end lost 4 bases, and 5 bases lay between the germline ends. The CDR3 protein is CASSVFGTGELFF. CDR3 DNA: TGTGCCAGCAGCGTATTTGGCACCGGGGAGCTGTTTTTT.

This clonotype was seen many times. The genes are TRBV27 and TRBJ2-6; D perhaps matches TRBD2 (6 bases). Germline values: CDR1 MNHEY, CDR2 SMNVEV (reference sequence). Between the trimmed V and J ends, which lost 5 bases and 0 bases, there was a span of 11 bases. CDR3 length: 16 amino acids. This CDR3 is CASSIQGGSGANVLTF. CDR3 nucleotides: TGTGCCAGCAGTATTCAGGGAGGCTCTGGGGCCAACGTCCTGACTTTC.

Only a few counts were recorded for this clonotype. The chain links TRBV27 to TRBJ2-3, with 7 bases aligning to TRBD2. The CDR3 loop spans 19 amino acids. J lost 2 bases, V lost 3 bases, and 17 bases had no gene match. Germline V lookup: CDR1 MNHEY, CDR2 SMNVEV (reference sequence). CDR3: CASSFLRARSGANTDTQYF. The DNA of the CDR3 is TGTGCCAGCAGTTTTTTAAGAGCCCGCAGCGGGGCCAACACAGATACGCAGTATTTT.

In this sample, this clonotype turned up a few times. The chain is built from TRBV20-1 and TRBJ2-3; 11 bases are shared with TRBD2. The V segment lost 5 bases and the J segment 4 bases; nucleotides outside the gene matches: 8. Germline-derived CDR1 and CDR2 are DFQATT and SNEGSKA (reference sequence). This CDR3 is built from 15 residues. The chain's CDR3 is CSAGQTSGSPDTQYF. The DNA for the CDR3 is TGCAGTGCTGGCCAAACTAGCGGGAGCCCAGATACGCAGTATTTT.

This clonotype appeared many times. V and J are TRBV20-1 and TRBJ1-6; 8 positions match TRBD1. CDR1 DFQATT and CDR2 SNEGSKA come from the germline V gene (reference sequence). Trimming at V came to 3 bases and at J to 10 bases, leaving 11 bases not matched to a gene. CDR3 length: 15 amino acids. The CDR3 region is CSASNPRTGQSPLHF. The CDR3 nucleotides read TGCAGTGCTAGTAATCCGAGGACAGGGCAATCACCCCTCCACTTT.

A few counts support this clonotype. V and J are TRBV20-1 and TRBJ1-5, with 7 bases that match TRBD1. V was clipped by 3 bases and J by 0 bases; unmatched bases: 11. Germline V CDR1 and CDR2: DFQATT, SNEGSKA (reference sequence). The CDR3 has 17 amino acids. The CDR3 loop is CSASSLPGGYSNQPQHF. The CDR3 DNA sequence: TGCAGTGCTAGTTCCCTGCCAGGGGGTTATAGCAATCAGCCCCAGCATTTT.

CDR3 coding DNA: TGTGCCACCAGCTTGGGTCGTTCAGATACGCAGTATTTT. Translated: CATSLGRSDTQYF. The V call is TRBV24-1, the J call TRBJ2-3; the D is unclear. The CDR3 runs 13 residues. V shed 7 bases and J shed 4 bases, with 11 bases lying between them. Germline values: CDR1 KGHDR, CDR2 SFDVKD.

This clonotype occurred a few times. The chain links TRBV5-1 to TRBJ2-1; 9 nucleotides agree with TRBD2. This CDR3 region has 14 residues. Germline CDR1 and CDR2: SGHRS and YFSETQ. Trimming cost V 4 bases and J 8 bases; bases outside gene matches: 7. CDR3: CASSRGGGADEQFF. The CDR3 bases are TGCGCCAGCAGCCGCGGCGGGGGGGCCGATGAGCAGTTCTTC.

The rearrangement links TRBV5-6 to TRBJ2-1; D is uncertain. The CDR3 extends over 11 amino acids. The V end was cut by 7 bases, the J end by 8 bases, with 10 bases between. Looked up from germline, CDR1 is SGHDT and CDR2 is YYEEEE. The CDR3 here is CASETVHEQFF. The CDR3 nucleotides are TGTGCCAGCGAGACGGTTCATGAGCAGTTCTTC.

Notes on this clonotype: Without the conserved terminal phenylalanine or tryptophan, this CDR3 likely stems from a read error. V usage is TRBV12-3 or TRBV12-4 and J usage is TRBJ1-1; D call uncertain. The CDR3 has 13 amino acids. The V end was cut by 3 bases, the J end by 1 base, with 6 bases between. For the CDR3, the DNA is TGTGCCAGCAGTTTCGACCCGAACACTGAAGCTTTCATT. Translating gives CASSFDPNTEAFI.

This clonotype was found many times. V usage is TRBV10-3 and J usage is TRBJ2-7; D is perhaps TRBD2 (5 bases). Trimming left V 3 bases short and J 0 bases short, with 9 bases between. The CDR3 consists of 14 residues. Germline CDR1 and CDR2: ENHRY and SYGVKD. The CDR3 loop reads CAISDKRSSYEQYF. CDR3 nucleotide sequence: TGTGCCATCAGTGACAAGCGGAGCTCCTACGAGCAGTACTTC.

This clonotype has at least ten counts. The gene calls are TRBV7-2 and TRBJ1-5; 7 bases agree with TRBD1. In germline, CDR1 is SGHTA, CDR2 FQGNSA. The CDR3 consists of 16 residues. V dropped 4 bases and J dropped 4; count of bases not matched to a gene: 10. For the CDR3, the DNA is TGTGCCAGCAGCTCAGAGGGGGCAGGTTATAATCAGCCCCAGCATTTT. Protein product: CASSSEGAGYNQPQHF.

V is TRBV6-6 and J is TRBJ2-1, with 9 bases fitting TRBD2. CDR3 size: 15 residues. V lost 6 bases, J lost 5 bases, and 8 bases stayed unmatched. CDR1 and CDR2 from the germline V gene are MNHNY and SVGAGI (reference sequence). CDR3 coding DNA: TGTGCCAGCAGGTTTAGCGGGGGTAACAACAATGAGCAGTTCTTC. Translation: CASRFSGGNNNEQFF.

This clonotype appeared many times. The chain joins TRBV29-1 to TRBJ2-1, with 8 nucleotides matching TRBD1. The V gene end was trimmed by 3 bases and the J gene end by 3 bases; junction bases not matched to a gene: 4. Looked up from germline, CDR1 is SQVTM and CDR2 is ANQGSEA. This CDR3 has 14 residues. In DNA form, the CDR3 reads TGCAGCGTTGATCCGGACAGGGTCTACAATGAGCAGTTCTTC. Protein sequence: CSVDPDRVYNEQFF.

This clonotype was seen ten or more times. The J gene is TRBJ1-2, the V gene TRBV6-5, with 9 bases identical to TRBD1. The CDR3 is 14 residues long. J gave up 5 bases and V 6 bases, and 7 bases lay outside the gene matches. Per the germline V gene, CDR1 is MNHEY and CDR2 is SVGAGI. In DNA, the CDR3 is TGTGCCAGCAGGCCCCCGGGACAGGGTTATGGCTACACCTTC. As protein: CASRPPGQGYGYTF.